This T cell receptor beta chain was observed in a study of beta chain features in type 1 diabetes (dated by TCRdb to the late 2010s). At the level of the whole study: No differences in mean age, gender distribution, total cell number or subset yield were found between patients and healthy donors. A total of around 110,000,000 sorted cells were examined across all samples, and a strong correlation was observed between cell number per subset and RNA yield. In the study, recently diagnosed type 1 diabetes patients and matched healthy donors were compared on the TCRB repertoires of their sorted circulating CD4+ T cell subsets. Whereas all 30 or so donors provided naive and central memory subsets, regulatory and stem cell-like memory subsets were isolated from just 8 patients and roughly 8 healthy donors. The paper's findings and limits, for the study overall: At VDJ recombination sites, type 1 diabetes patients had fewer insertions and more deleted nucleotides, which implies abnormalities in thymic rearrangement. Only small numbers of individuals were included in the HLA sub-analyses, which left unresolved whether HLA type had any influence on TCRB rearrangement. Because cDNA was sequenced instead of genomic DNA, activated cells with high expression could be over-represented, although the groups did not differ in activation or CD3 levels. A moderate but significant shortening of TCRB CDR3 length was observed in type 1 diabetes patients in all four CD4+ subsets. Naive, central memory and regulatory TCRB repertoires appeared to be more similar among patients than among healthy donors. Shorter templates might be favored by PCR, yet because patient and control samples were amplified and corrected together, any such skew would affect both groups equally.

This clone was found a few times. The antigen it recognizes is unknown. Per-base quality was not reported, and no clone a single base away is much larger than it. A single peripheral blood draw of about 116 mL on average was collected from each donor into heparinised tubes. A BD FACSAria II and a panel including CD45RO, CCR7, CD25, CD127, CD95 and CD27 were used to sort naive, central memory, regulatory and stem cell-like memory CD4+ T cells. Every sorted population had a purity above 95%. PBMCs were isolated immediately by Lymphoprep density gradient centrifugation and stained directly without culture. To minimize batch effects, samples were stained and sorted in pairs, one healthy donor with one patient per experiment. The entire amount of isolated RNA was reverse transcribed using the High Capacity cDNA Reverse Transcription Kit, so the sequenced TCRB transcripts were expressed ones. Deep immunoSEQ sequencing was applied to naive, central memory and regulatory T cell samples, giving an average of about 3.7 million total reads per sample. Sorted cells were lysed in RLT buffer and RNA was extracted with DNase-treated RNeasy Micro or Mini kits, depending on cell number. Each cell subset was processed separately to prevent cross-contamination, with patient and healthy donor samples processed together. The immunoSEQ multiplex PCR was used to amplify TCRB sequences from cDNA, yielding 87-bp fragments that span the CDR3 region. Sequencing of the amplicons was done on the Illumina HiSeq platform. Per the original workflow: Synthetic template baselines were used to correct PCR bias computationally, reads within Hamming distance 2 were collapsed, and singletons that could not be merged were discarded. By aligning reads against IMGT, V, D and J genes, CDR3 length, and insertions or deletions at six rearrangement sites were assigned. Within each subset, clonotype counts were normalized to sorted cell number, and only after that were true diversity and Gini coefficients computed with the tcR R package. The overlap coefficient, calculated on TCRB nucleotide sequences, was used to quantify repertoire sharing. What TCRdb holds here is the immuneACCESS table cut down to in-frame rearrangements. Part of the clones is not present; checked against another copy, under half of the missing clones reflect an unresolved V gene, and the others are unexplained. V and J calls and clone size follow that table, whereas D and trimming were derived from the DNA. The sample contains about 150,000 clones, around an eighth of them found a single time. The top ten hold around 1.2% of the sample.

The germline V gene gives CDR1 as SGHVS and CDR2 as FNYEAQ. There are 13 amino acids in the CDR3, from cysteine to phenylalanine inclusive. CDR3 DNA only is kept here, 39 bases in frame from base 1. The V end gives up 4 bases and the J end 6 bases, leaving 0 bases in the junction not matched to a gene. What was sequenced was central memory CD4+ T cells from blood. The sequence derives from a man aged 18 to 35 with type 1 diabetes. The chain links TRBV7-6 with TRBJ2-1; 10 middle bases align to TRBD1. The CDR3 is CASSWTGGNEQFF. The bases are TGTGCCAGCAGCTGGACAGGGGGCAATGAGCAGTTCTTC. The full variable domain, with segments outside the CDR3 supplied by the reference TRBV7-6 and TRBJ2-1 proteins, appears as GAGVSQSPRYKVTKRGQDVALRCDPISGHVSLYWYRQALGQGPEFLTYFNYEAQQDKSGLPNDRFSAERPEGSISTLTIQRTEQRDSAMYRCASSWTGGNEQFFGPGTRLTVL.